This record covers a single TCR beta chain. Its antigen remains unidentified. Every TCR beta cDNA library bore unique molecular identifiers. Via MiXCR, TCRdb re-called the PCR reads, giving one row per CDR3 protein. The sample lists 750,000 to 950,000 distinct CDR3 sequences, roughly half occurring once. The data were obtained in a study of post-analysis software for immune sequencing data. Study details: Several disease courses (relapsing-remitting, secondary progressive and progressive-relapsing) of multiple sclerosis were included. General observations from the study: Comparison of patients with controls showed 4 to 6 TRBV segments more frequent in patients, TRBV5-6, TRBV5-1 and TRBV20-1 among them. Controls' normalized Chao1 diversity significantly exceeded that of multiple sclerosis patients.

This CDR3 comprises 15 residues. Germline V lookup: CDR1 MNHNY, CDR2 SVGAGI (reference sequence). Trimming shortened V by 2 bases and J by 7 bases, and 15 bases separated the two germline ends. The chain recombines TRBV6-6 with TRBJ2-1; D not certain. The clonotype comes from a girl aged 10 to 17 with multiple sclerosis. Sequences were obtained from blood. The CDR3 DNA is TGTGCCAGCAGTTACAAAGAACCACCCGCAAATGAGCAGTTCTTC. Translating gives CASSYKEPPANEQFF.